These 5 T cell receptor beta chains were sequenced from one sample in a study of radiotherapy plus CTLA-4 blockade in lung cancer. Generated by immunoSEQ multiplex PCR, the TCRdb table keeps only in-frame clones and is missing some. The sample has roughly 57,000 clones, 70% to 85% seen once. The material sequenced was peripheral blood, taken from a patient treated with radiotherapy plus ipilimumab. These receptors originate from a human donor with non-small cell lung cancer whose response to radiotherapy plus ipilimumab could not be evaluated.

CDR3 sequence reads: CASSDQKSYLAETQYF. CDR3 nucleotide sequence: TGCGCCAGCAGTGACCAAAAGTCTTACTTAGCAGAGACCCAGTACTTC. This chain joins TRBV10-2 and TRBJ2-5; D is unresolved. This CDR3 region has 16 residues. Between the trimmed V and J ends, which lost 3 bases and 4 bases, there was a span of 18 bases. CDR1 WSHSY and CDR2 SAAADI come from the germline V gene.

This sequence joins TRBV29-1 and TRBJ2-5, with 7 bases that match TRBD1. Germline trimming cut 5 bases from V and 1 base from J; bases unmatched to any gene: 1. The germline gives CDR1 SQVTM, CDR2 ANQGSEA. This CDR3 contains 12 residues. CDR3 sequence: CSVNRGQETQYF. DNA of the CDR3: TGCAGCGTTAACAGGGGCCAAGAGACCCAGTACTTC. Based on the CDR3 plus reference TRBV29-1 and TRBJ2-5, the full variable domain is SAVISQKPSRDICQRGTSLTIQCQVDSQVTMMFWYRQQPGQSLTLIATANQGSEATYESGFVIDKFPISRPNLTFSTLTVSNMSPEDSSIYLCSVNRGQETQYFGPGTRLLVL.

This chain links TRBV2 with TRBJ2-2; D unresolved. This CDR3 contains 14 residues. CDR1 is SNHLY and CDR2 is FYNNEI in the germline V gene. The V end lost 6 bases, the J end lost 3 bases, and 11 bases lay between the germline ends. Here the CDR3 reads CASRSQRDTGELFF. In nucleotides, the CDR3 is TGTGCCAGCAGGTCTCAGCGCGACACCGGGGAGCTGTTTTTT.

The chain recombines TRBV6-1 with TRBJ2-2; D is possibly TRBD1 (6 bases). V was cut by 6 bases and J by 4 bases, with 15 bases left in between. The germline gives CDR1 MNHNS, CDR2 SASEGT. The CDR3 contains 15 residues. CDR3 loop: CASSLQGSGTGELFF. As DNA, the CDR3 is TGTGCCAGCAGCCTGCAGGGGTCAGGCACCGGGGAGCTGTTTTTT.

The chain joins TRBV13 to TRBJ2-3, with 7 bases fitting TRBD2. This CDR3 spans 14 amino acids. Unmatched junction bases numbered 4, after V lost 5 bases and J lost 2 bases. Germline V gene sequence: CDR1 PRHDT, CDR2 FYEKMQ (reference sequence). Here the CDR3 reads CASSPSGVTDTQYF. The CDR3 nucleotides are TGTGCCAGCAGCCCGAGCGGGGTCACAGATACGCAGTATTTT. Together with reference TRBV13 and TRBJ2-3, the CDR3 gives the full variable domain: AAGVIQSPRHLIKEKRETATLKCYPIPRHDTVYWYQQGPGQDPQFLISFYEKMQSDKGSIPDRFSAQQFSDYHSELNMSSLELGDSALYFCASSPSGVTDTQYFGPGTRLTVL.